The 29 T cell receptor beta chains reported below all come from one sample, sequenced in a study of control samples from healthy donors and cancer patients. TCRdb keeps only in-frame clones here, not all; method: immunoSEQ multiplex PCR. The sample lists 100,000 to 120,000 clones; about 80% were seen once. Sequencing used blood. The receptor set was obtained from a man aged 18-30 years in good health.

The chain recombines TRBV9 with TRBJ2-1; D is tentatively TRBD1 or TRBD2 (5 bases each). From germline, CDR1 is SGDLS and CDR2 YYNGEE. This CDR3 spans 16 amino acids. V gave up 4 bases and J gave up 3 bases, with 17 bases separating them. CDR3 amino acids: CASSPGAPRGYNEQFF. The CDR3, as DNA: TGTGCCAGCAGCCCCGGGGCTCCCCGGGGCTACAATGAGCAGTTCTTC.

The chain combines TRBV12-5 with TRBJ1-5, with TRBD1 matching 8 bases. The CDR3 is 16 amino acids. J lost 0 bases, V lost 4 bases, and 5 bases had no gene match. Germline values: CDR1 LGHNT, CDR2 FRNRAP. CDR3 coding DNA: TGTGCTAGTGGTTCTGACAGGGGTAGTAGCAATCAGCCCCAGCATTTT. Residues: CASGSDRGSSNQPQHF.

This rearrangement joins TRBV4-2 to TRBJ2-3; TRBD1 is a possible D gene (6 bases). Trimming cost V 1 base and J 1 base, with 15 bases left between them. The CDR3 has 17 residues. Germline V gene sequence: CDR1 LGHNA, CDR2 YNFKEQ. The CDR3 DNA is TGTGCCAGCAGCCAAGTCGGCGGCAGGGGCGGCACAGATACGCAGTATTTT. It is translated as CASSQVGGRGGTDTQYF.

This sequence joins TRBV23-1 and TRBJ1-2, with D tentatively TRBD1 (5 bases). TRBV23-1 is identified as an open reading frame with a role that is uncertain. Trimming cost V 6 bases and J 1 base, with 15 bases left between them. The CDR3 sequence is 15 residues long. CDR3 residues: CASRLKRQINYGYTF. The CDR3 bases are TGCGCCAGCAGGCTAAAGAGACAGATTAACTATGGCTACACCTTC.

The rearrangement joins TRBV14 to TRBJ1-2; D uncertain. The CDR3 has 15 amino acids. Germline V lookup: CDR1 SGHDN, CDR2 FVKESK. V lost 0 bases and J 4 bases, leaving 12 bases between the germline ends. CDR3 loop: CASSQDMRHAYGYTF. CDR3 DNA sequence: TGTGCCAGCAGCCAAGATATGCGACATGCCTATGGCTACACCTTC.

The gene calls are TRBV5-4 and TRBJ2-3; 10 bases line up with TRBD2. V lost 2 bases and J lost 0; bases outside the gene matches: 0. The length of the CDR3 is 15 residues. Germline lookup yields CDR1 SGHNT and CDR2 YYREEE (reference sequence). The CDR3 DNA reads TGTGCCAGCAGCTTAGCGGGGGGGAGCACAGATACGCAGTATTTT. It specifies CASSLAGGSTDTQYF.

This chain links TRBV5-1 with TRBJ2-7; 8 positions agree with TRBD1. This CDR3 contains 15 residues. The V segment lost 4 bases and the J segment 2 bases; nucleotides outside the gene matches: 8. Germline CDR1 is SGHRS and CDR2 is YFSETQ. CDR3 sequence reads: CASSDNDRGAYEQYF. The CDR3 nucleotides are TGCGCCAGCAGCGATAACGACAGGGGAGCCTACGAGCAGTACTTC.

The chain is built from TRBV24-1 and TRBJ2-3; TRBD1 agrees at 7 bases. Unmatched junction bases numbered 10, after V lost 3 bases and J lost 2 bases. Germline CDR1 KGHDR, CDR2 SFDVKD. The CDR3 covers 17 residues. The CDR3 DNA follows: TGTGCCACCAGTGATGGAGGAACAGGGGCGCTCACAGATACGCAGTATTTT. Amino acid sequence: CATSDGGTGALTDTQYF.

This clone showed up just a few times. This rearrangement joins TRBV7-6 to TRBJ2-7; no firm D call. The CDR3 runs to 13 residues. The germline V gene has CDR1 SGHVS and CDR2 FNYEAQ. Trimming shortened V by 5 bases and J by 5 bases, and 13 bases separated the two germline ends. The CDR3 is CASSQRQGHEQYF. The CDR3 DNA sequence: TGTGCCAGCAGCCAAAGACAAGGCCACGAGCAGTACTTC. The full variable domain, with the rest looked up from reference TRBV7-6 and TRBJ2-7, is GAGVSQSPRYKVTKRGQDVALRCDPISGHVSLYWYRQALGQGPEFLTYFNYEAQQDKSGLPNDRFSAERPEGSISTLTIQRTEQRDSAMYRCASSQRQGHEQYFGPGTRLTVT.

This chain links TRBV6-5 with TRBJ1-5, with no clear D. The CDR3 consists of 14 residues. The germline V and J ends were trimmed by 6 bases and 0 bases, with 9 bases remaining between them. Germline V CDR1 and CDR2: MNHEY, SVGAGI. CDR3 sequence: CASSGGHSNQPQHF. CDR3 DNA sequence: TGTGCCAGCAGCGGAGGCCATAGCAATCAGCCCCAGCATTTT.

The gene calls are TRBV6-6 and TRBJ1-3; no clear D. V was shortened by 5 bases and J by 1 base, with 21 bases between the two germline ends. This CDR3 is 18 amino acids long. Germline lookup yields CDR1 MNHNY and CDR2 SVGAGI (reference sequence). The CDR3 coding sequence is TGTGCCAGCAGTCGCCCCCGCAGCGGGGAAGCTTCTGGAAACACCATATATTTT. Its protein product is CASSRPRSGEASGNTIYF.

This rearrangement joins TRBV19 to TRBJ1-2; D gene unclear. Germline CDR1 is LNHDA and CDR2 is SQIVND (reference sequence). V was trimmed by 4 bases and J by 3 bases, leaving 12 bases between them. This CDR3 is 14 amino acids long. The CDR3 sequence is CASSKIDRDYGYTF. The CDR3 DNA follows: TGTGCCAGTAGTAAGATAGACCGAGACTATGGCTACACCTTC.

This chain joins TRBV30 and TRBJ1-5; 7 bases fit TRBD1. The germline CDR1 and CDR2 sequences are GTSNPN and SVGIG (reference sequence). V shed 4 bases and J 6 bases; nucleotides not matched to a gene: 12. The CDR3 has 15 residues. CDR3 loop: CAWNRGGLGAQPQHF. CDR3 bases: TGTGCCTGGAACAGGGGCGGGTTGGGGGCTCAGCCCCAGCATTTT.

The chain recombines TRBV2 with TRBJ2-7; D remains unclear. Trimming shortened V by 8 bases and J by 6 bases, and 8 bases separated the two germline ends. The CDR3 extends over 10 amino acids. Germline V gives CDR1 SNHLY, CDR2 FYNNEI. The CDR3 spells CASRAREQYF. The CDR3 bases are TGTGCCAGCCGGGCTCGCGAGCAGTACTTC.

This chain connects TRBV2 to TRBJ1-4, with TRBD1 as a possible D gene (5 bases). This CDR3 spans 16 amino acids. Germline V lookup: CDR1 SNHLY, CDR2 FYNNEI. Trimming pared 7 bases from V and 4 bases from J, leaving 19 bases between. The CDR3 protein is CASTLARAGGNEKLFF. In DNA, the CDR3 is TGTGCCAGCACCCTCGCACGGGCGGGGGGTAATGAAAAACTGTTTTTT.

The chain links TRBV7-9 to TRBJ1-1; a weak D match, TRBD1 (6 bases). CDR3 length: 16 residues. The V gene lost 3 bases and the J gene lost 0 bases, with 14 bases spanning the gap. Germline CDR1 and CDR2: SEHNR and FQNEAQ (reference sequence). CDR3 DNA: TGTGCCAGCAGCTTGGGGAGACAGGTCCTGAACACTGAAGCTTTCTTT. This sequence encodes CASSLGRQVLNTEAFF.

The CDR3 sequence is CASTIRGAGAKIEQFF. The CDR3 DNA follows: TGTGCCAGCACCATACGGGGGGCAGGGGCTAAGATTGAGCAGTTCTTC. The chain links TRBV6-6 to TRBJ2-1; TRBD2 might be the D (7 bases). V dropped 7 bases and J dropped 9 bases, with 25 bases sitting between them. The CDR3 loop spans 16 amino acids. Per the germline V gene, CDR1 is MNHNY and CDR2 is SVGAGI (reference sequence).

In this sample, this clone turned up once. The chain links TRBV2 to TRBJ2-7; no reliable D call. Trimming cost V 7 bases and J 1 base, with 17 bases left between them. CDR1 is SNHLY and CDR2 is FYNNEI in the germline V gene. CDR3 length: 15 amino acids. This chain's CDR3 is CASNAFRLLSYEQYF. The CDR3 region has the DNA TGTGCCAGCAACGCTTTTCGGCTCCTTTCCTACGAGCAGTACTTC.

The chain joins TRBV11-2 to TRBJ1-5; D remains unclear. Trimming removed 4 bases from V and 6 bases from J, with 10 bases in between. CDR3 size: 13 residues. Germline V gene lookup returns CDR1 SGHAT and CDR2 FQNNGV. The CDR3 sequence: CASSSSPSQPQHF. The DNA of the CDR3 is TGTGCCAGCAGCTCCTCCCCTTCTCAGCCCCAGCATTTT.

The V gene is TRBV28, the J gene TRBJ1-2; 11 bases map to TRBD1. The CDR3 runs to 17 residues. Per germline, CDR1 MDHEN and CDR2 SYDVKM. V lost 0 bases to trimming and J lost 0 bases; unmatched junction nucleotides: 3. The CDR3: CASSLWDRGRTNYGYTF. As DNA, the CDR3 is TGTGCCAGCAGTTTATGGGACAGGGGGCGTACTAACTATGGCTACACCTTC.

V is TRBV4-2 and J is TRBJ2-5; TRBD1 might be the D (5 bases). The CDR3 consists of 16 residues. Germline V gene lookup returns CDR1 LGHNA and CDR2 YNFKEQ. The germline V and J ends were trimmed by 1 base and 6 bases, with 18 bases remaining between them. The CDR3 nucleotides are TGTGCCAGCAGCCAAGTTGAATCCCAGGGTACGAAGACCCAGTACTTC. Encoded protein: CASSQVESQGTKTQYF.

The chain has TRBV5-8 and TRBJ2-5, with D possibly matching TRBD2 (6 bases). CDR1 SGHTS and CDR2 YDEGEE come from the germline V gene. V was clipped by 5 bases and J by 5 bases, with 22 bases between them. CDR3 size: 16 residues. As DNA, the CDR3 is TGTGCCAGCAGGGGCCCGCCCGGGGGACCAAAGGAGACCCAGTACTTC. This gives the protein CASRGPPGGPKETQYF.

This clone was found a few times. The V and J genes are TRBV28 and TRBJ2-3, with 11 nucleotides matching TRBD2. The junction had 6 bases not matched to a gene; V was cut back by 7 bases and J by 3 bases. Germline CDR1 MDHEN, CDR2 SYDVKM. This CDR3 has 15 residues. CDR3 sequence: CASTMGLADTDTQYF. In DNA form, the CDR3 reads TGTGCCAGCACCATGGGACTAGCGGATACAGATACGCAGTATTTT.

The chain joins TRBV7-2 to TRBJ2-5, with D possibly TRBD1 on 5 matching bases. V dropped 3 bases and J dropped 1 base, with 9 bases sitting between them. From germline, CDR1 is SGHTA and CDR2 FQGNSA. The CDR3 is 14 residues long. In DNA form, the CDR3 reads TGTGCCAGCAGCTTTACCAGGGTCCAAGAGACCCAGTACTTC. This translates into CASSFTRVQETQYF.

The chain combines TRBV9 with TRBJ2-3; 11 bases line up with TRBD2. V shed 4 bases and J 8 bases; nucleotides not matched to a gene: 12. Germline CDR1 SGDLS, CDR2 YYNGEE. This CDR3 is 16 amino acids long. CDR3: CASSSQGLAGPGTQYF. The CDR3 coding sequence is TGTGCCAGCAGCTCCCAAGGACTAGCGGGCCCGGGTACGCAGTATTTT.

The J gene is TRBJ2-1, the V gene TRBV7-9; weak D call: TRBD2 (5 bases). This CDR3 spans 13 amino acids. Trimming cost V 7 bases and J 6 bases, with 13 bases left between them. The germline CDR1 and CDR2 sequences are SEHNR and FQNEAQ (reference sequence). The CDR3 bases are TGTGCCAGCACCCCACCCGGGATCAATGAGCAGTTCTTC. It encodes CASTPPGINEQFF.

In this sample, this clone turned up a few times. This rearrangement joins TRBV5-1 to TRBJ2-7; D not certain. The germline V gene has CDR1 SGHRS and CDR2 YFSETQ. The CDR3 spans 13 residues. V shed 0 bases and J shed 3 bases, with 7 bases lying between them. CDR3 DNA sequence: TGCGCCAGCAGCTTGGCGTTGGACTACGAGCAGTACTTC. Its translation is CASSLALDYEQYF.

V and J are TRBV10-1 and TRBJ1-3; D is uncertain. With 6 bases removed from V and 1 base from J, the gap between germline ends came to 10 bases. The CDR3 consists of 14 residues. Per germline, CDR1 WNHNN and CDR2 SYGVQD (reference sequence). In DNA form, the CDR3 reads TGCGCCAGCAGCCCGACAATTTCTGGAAACACCATATATTTT. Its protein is CASSPTISGNTIYF.

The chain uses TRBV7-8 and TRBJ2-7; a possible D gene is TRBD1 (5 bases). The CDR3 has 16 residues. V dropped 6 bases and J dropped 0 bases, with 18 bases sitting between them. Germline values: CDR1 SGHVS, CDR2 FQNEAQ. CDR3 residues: CASSPSLTVRSYEQYV. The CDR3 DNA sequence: TGTGCCAGCAGTCCTTCACTGACAGTGCGCTCCTACGAGCAGTACGTC.